The rows below give T cell receptor beta chains drawn from one sample of a study of CD8+ T cells in alopecia areata. Libraries were prepared by immunoSEQ multiplex PCR; TCRdb keeps only in-frame clonotypes and omits some of them. The repertoire holds some 130,000 clones, with about 49% as singletons. The material was CD8+ T cells sorted from blood, obtained at week 0. The receptors shown here come from a human donor with alopecia areata. Each CDR3 is given with its conserved first and last residue. Each record gives: V gene, D gene, J gene, clone size, CDR3 DNA, CDR3 protein. A D gene is named only where the DNA matches it firmly. Clone size, where shown, is once, few, many, or a class for clones that have expanded.

v_call: TRBV30; d_call: -; j_call: TRBJ2-4; clone_size: -; cdr3_nt: TGTGCCTGGATGGCAGCAGGGGAGTGGGCCAAAAACATTCAGTACTTC; cdr3_aa: CAWMAAGEWAKNIQYF
v_call: TRBV14; d_call: -; j_call: TRBJ2-5; clone_size: -; cdr3_nt: TGTGCCAGCAGCCGCAGGGAAGAGACCCAGTACTTC; cdr3_aa: CASSRREETQYF
v_call: TRBV7-9; d_call: -; j_call: TRBJ2-7; clone_size: -; cdr3_nt: TGTGCCAGCAGCTTAGCGTACCTATACGAGCAGTACTTC; cdr3_aa: CASSLAYLYEQYF
v_call: TRBV7-9; d_call: -; j_call: TRBJ1-2; clone_size: many; cdr3_nt: TGTGCCAGCAGCTTAGACAGCCTATCATCGGGGGGCTACACCTTC; cdr3_aa: CASSLDSLSSGGYTF
v_call: TRBV4-1; d_call: -; j_call: TRBJ1-5; clone_size: -; cdr3_nt: TGCGCCAGCAGTCCAGGGGGCAATCAGCCCCAGCATTTT; cdr3_aa: CASSPGGNQPQHF
v_call: TRBV29-1; d_call: -; j_call: TRBJ2-7; clone_size: -; cdr3_nt: TGCAGCGTTGAGCTGGCGGACTCCTACGAGCAGTACTTC; cdr3_aa: CSVELADSYEQYF
v_call: TRBV11-2; d_call: TRBD1; j_call: TRBJ2-7; clone_size: once; cdr3_nt: TGTGCCAGCAGCCGCGGGACAGGTCTGTACGAGCAGTACTTC; cdr3_aa: CASSRGTGLYEQYF
v_call: TRBV6-5; d_call: -; j_call: TRBJ2-1; clone_size: once; cdr3_nt: TGTGCCAGCAGTTACTTCGAGACCGGGGATGAGCAGTTCTTC; cdr3_aa: CASSYFETGDEQFF
v_call: TRBV29-1; d_call: -; j_call: TRBJ2-7; clone_size: -; cdr3_nt: TGCAGCGTTGAATTCCCAGGGGTGTACGAGCAGTACTTC; cdr3_aa: CSVEFPGVYEQYF
v_call: TRBV5-1; d_call: -; j_call: TRBJ2-7; clone_size: -; cdr3_nt: TGCGCCAGCAGCTTGTACACCTCCGCACAGGCCACCTACGAGCAGTACTTC; cdr3_aa: CASSLYTSAQATYEQYF
v_call: TRBV6-6; d_call: TRBD1; j_call: TRBJ2-5; clone_size: -; cdr3_nt: TGTGCCAGCAGCCTAGGCAAAACAGGGGGCTTGGAGACCCAGTACTTC; cdr3_aa: CASSLGKTGGLETQYF
v_call: TRBV5-6; d_call: TRBD1; j_call: TRBJ2-7; clone_size: -; cdr3_nt: TGTGCCAGCAGCAATGACAGGGATACCTACGAGCAGTACTTC; cdr3_aa: CASSNDRDTYEQYF
v_call: TRBV6-4; d_call: -; j_call: TRBJ2-7; clone_size: -; cdr3_nt: TGTGCCAGCAGCACATCCTCCTCCTACGAGCAGTACTTC; cdr3_aa: CASSTSSSYEQYF
v_call: TRBV9; d_call: TRBD2; j_call: TRBJ2-3; clone_size: -; cdr3_nt: TGTGCCAGCAGCGTGACGGGACTAGCGGGGGGCCACGATACGCAGTATTTT; cdr3_aa: CASSVTGLAGGHDTQYF
v_call: TRBV19; d_call: -; j_call: TRBJ1-5; clone_size: few; cdr3_nt: TGTGCCAGTAGTATTTACGATAGCAATCAGCCCCAGCATTTT; cdr3_aa: CASSIYDSNQPQHF
v_call: TRBV30; d_call: -; j_call: TRBJ2-3; clone_size: -; cdr3_nt: TGTGCCTGGAGTGGCCTCACAGATACGCAGTATTTT; cdr3_aa: CAWSGLTDTQYF
v_call: TRBV11-2; d_call: -; j_call: TRBJ2-7; clone_size: -; cdr3_nt: TGTGCCAGCACCCCGTCGGAATCCTACGAGCAGTACTTC; cdr3_aa: CASTPSESYEQYF
v_call: TRBV7-9; d_call: TRBD1; j_call: TRBJ2-2; clone_size: few; cdr3_nt: TGTGCCAGCAGCTCCGGACAGGGAGAGCCCCGCGCCGGGGAGCTGTTTTTT; cdr3_aa: CASSSGQGEPRAGELFF
v_call: TRBV6-6; d_call: -; j_call: TRBJ2-3; clone_size: -; cdr3_nt: TGTGCCAGCAGTTACGGGGAAGGCACAGATACGCAGTATTTT; cdr3_aa: CASSYGEGTDTQYF
v_call: TRBV14; d_call: TRBD2; j_call: TRBJ2-2; clone_size: -; cdr3_nt: TGTGCCAGCAGCCAAGGAGGCCTAGCGGGGAAGATGGCCGGGGAGCTGTTTTTT; cdr3_aa: CASSQGGLAGKMAGELFF
v_call: TRBV4-1; d_call: -; j_call: TRBJ1-1; clone_size: few; cdr3_nt: TGCGCCAGCAGCCAACCTTCACGGGGGGAGAACGCTGAAGCTTTCTTT; cdr3_aa: CASSQPSRGENAEAFF
v_call: TRBV2; d_call: -; j_call: TRBJ1-2; clone_size: -; cdr3_nt: TGTGCCAGCAGTGACGGGCCCACTAACTATGGCTACACCTTC; cdr3_aa: CASSDGPTNYGYTF
v_call: TRBV30; d_call: -; j_call: TRBJ1-5; clone_size: -; cdr3_nt: TGTGCCTGGAGTGAGCAGGGTAATCAGCCCCAGCATTTT; cdr3_aa: CAWSEQGNQPQHF
v_call: TRBV13; d_call: TRBD2; j_call: TRBJ2-5; clone_size: -; cdr3_nt: TGTGCCAGCAGCCCGGGGACTAGCGGGCCTCAAGAGACCCAGTACTTC; cdr3_aa: CASSPGTSGPQETQYF
v_call: TRBV5-1; d_call: -; j_call: TRBJ1-2; clone_size: -; cdr3_nt: TGCGCCAGCAGCGCGCAGCAGGGTTCATATGGCTACACCTTC; cdr3_aa: CASSAQQGSYGYTF
v_call: TRBV30; d_call: -; j_call: TRBJ2-6; clone_size: -; cdr3_nt: TGTGCCTGGAGTGTAGGGCAGCCCTCTGGGGCCAACGTCCTGACTTTC; cdr3_aa: CAWSVGQPSGANVLTF
v_call: TRBV19; d_call: TRBD1; j_call: TRBJ2-7; clone_size: -; cdr3_nt: TGTGCCAGTAGTATAGATACAGGGGAACAATACGAGCAGTACTTC; cdr3_aa: CASSIDTGEQYEQYF
v_call: TRBV6-4; d_call: -; j_call: TRBJ2-2; clone_size: -; cdr3_nt: TGTGCCAGCAGTGAGAAGGGGACCGGGGAGCTGTTTTTT; cdr3_aa: CASSEKGTGELFF
v_call: TRBV4-1; d_call: -; j_call: TRBJ1-2; clone_size: -; cdr3_nt: TGCGCCAGCAGCCAAGATCAGATTATCCGTGGCTACACCTTC; cdr3_aa: CASSQDQIIRGYTF
v_call: TRBV27; d_call: -; j_call: TRBJ1-1; clone_size: -; cdr3_nt: TGTGCCAGCAGTACAGACAGCTGGACTGAAGCTTTCTTT; cdr3_aa: CASSTDSWTEAFF
v_call: TRBV30; d_call: -; j_call: TRBJ2-1; clone_size: -; cdr3_nt: TGTGCCTGGAGTGCCCCAGACAATGAGCAGTTCTTC; cdr3_aa: CAWSAPDNEQFF
v_call: TRBV7-9; d_call: -; j_call: TRBJ1-5; clone_size: -; cdr3_nt: TGTGCCAGCAGCGACCTTACCAGCAATCAGCCCCAGCATTTT; cdr3_aa: CASSDLTSNQPQHF
v_call: TRBV5-1; d_call: -; j_call: TRBJ1-1; clone_size: -; cdr3_nt: TGCGCCAGCAGCTTGAGGCAGGGGAATGAAGCTTTCTTT; cdr3_aa: CASSLRQGNEAFF
v_call: TRBV29-1; d_call: TRBD2; j_call: TRBJ2-3; clone_size: few; cdr3_nt: TGCAGCATCGACAGCGGGGGAGGCACAGATACGCAGTATTTT; cdr3_aa: CSIDSGGGTDTQYF
v_call: TRBV10-2; d_call: TRBD1; j_call: TRBJ1-4; clone_size: few; cdr3_nt: TGCGCCAGCGCCGACCGGACAGGGACTAATGAAAAACTGTTTTTT; cdr3_aa: CASADRTGTNEKLFF
v_call: TRBV13; d_call: TRBD2; j_call: TRBJ2-3; clone_size: -; cdr3_nt: TGTGCCAGCAGCGACTCCCTAGGACTAGCGGGGTCGGATACGCAGTATTTT; cdr3_aa: CASSDSLGLAGSDTQYF
v_call: TRBV11-2; d_call: TRBD1; j_call: TRBJ2-7; clone_size: -; cdr3_nt: TGTGCCAGCAGCTTCGACAGGGACTCCTACGAGCAGTACTTC; cdr3_aa: CASSFDRDSYEQYF
v_call: TRBV29-1; d_call: -; j_call: TRBJ1-1; clone_size: -; cdr3_nt: TGCAGCGTTGAAGGGACCGTTATTCTGAACACTGAAGCTTTCTTT; cdr3_aa: CSVEGTVILNTEAFF
v_call: TRBV7-9; d_call: TRBD2; j_call: TRBJ2-5; clone_size: -; cdr3_nt: TGTGCCAGCAGCTTAGGTCCTAGCGGGGGGCCATGGGAGACCCAGTACTTC; cdr3_aa: CASSLGPSGGPWETQYF
v_call: TRBV4-3; d_call: -; j_call: TRBJ2-7; clone_size: -; cdr3_nt: TGCGCCAGCAGCCAAGAGAGCTGGGGAGGCTCCTACGAGCAGTACTTC; cdr3_aa: CASSQESWGGSYEQYF
v_call: TRBV27; d_call: -; j_call: TRBJ2-7; clone_size: -; cdr3_nt: TGTGCCAGCAGTTTTGGACAGGCGGCGGGAGAGCAGTACTTC; cdr3_aa: CASSFGQAAGEQYF
v_call: TRBV27; d_call: -; j_call: TRBJ1-4; clone_size: -; cdr3_nt: TGTGCCAGCAGTTTAGGAGGGGCCGGAGGAAAACTGTTTTTT; cdr3_aa: CASSLGGAGGKLFF
v_call: TRBV6-1; d_call: TRBD2; j_call: TRBJ2-1; clone_size: -; cdr3_nt: TGTGCCAGCAGTGACGGGACTAGCGGGGGGAATGAGCAGTTCTTC; cdr3_aa: CASSDGTSGGNEQFF
v_call: TRBV30; d_call: -; j_call: TRBJ1-1; clone_size: -; cdr3_nt: TGTGCCTGGAGTATACTTTGGAACACTGAAGCTTTCTTT; cdr3_aa: CAWSILWNTEAFF
v_call: TRBV7-9; d_call: TRBD1; j_call: TRBJ1-1; clone_size: -; cdr3_nt: TGTGCCAGCAGCTCGACAGGGGCGACTGAAGCTTTCTTT; cdr3_aa: CASSSTGATEAFF
v_call: TRBV30; d_call: TRBD1; j_call: TRBJ2-1; clone_size: -; cdr3_nt: TGTGCCTGGACGCTCGGACAGGGGGGTGATGAGCAGTTCTTC; cdr3_aa: CAWTLGQGGDEQFF